This T cell receptor (beta chain) stems from a study of blood T cell repertoires in COVID-19. Study in general: The cDNA or gDNA used as material had been derived from T cells, B-cell-depleted T cells, or PBMCs.

Under the authors' procedure: Reference gene primer amplification gave estimated nucleated cell counts. The assay was immunoSEQ multiplex PCR, and TCRdb's table has in-frame clones only and misses some. The DNA was the basis for D and trimming; V, J and clone size are from that table. The profile shows 90,000 to 140,000 clones, roughly 80% of them singletons. This clone was observed once. The ends were cut back, 6 bases at V and 7 bases at J, with 17 bases in the middle. Germline V lookup: CDR1 SGDLS, CDR2 YYNGEE. This CDR3 has 14 residues. The sequencing sample was made of peripheral blood. This TCR derives from an elderly woman with acute or convalescent COVID-19. The chain links TRBV9 to TRBJ2-1; D is possibly TRBD2 (6 bases). Here the CDR3 reads CASKRGGPENEQFF. In DNA form, the CDR3 reads TGTGCCAGCAAAAGAGGAGGGCCTGAGAATGAGCAGTTCTTC.